These 29 T cell receptor beta chains were all obtained from the same sample, sequenced in a study of cytomegalovirus exposure and HLA in healthy donors (dated by TCRdb to about 2017). The library was generated by the immunoSEQ multiplex PCR assay. A mixture of 60 forward primers for TCR Vbeta segments and 13 reverse primers for TCR Jbeta segments was used in the multiplex PCR. Imported from immuneACCESS, the table was reduced by TCRdb to in-frame sequences with V and J called. These copies leave out some clones; in studies compared against another copy, an unresolved V gene accounts for under half, and the cause of the remainder is not known. Here the sample has 180,000 or so clones; 65% to 75% occur a single time. The ten largest make up over 2% of the sample. Sequenced material: PBMCs. These receptors all stem from a human donor in good health.

This clone was counted between two and nine times. The chain carries TRBV5-6 and TRBJ1-5, with TRBD1 matching over 10 bases. With V trimmed by 5 bases and J by 0 bases, 8 bases remained unmatched. CDR1 is SGHDT and CDR2 is YYEEEE in the germline V gene. The CDR3 contains 17 residues. The CDR3 region is CASRLRDRGYSNQPQHF. In DNA form, the CDR3 reads TGTGCCAGCAGACTCCGGGACAGGGGATATAGCAATCAGCCCCAGCATTTT.

The chain uses TRBV6-5 and TRBJ2-1; 8 nucleotides line up with TRBD1. Germline CDR1 and CDR2: MNHEY and SVGAGI. After removal of 5 bases from V and 10 bases from J, the junction contained 7 bases not matched to a gene. CDR3 length: 13 residues. The CDR3 loop reads CASSPRQGIEQFF. The CDR3 DNA reads as TGTGCCAGCAGTCCCAGACAGGGGATAGAGCAGTTCTTC.

This chain joins TRBV15 and TRBJ2-7; 9 bases fit TRBD1. In germline, CDR1 is LNHNV, CDR2 YYDKDF (reference sequence). The CDR3 spans 17 residues. V shed 2 bases, J shed 0 bases, and the junction held 8 bases outside the gene matches. The CDR3: CATSRPGQGMGSYEQYF. The CDR3 DNA reads TGTGCCACCAGCAGACCCGGACAGGGGATGGGCTCCTACGAGCAGTACTTC.

This clone was recorded once. The chain recombines TRBV4-1 with TRBJ2-7; D might be TRBD2 (5 bases). Looked up from germline, CDR1 is MGHRA and CDR2 is YSYEKL. V lost 1 base to trimming and J lost 0 bases, with 10 bases between them. The length of the CDR3 is 15 residues. The CDR3: CASSQVGESSYEQYF. DNA for the CDR3: TGCGCCAGCAGCCAAGTCGGGGAGAGCTCCTACGAGCAGTACTTC.

The J gene is TRBJ1-4, the V gene TRBV10-3; no clear D gene. Germline CDR1 and CDR2: ENHRY and SYGVKD. Trimming cost V 5 bases and J 3 bases, with 7 bases left between them. The CDR3 extends over 13 amino acids. CDR3 amino acids: CAISPGSNEKLFF. CDR3 nucleotides: TGTGCCATCAGTCCAGGTTCTAATGAAAAACTGTTTTTT.

The chain couples TRBV5-6 to TRBJ2-7; 8 bases line up with TRBD1. Germline V lookup: CDR1 SGHDT, CDR2 YYEEEE. The CDR3 has 14 residues. J was trimmed by 3 bases and V by 7 bases; bases with no gene match: 9. The chain's CDR3 is CASSDRVANYEQYF. The CDR3 nucleotides read TGTGCCAGCTCGGACAGGGTGGCGAACTACGAGCAGTACTTC.

Details on this clone: The same CDR3 is also encoded by other DNA sequences in this sample. The rearrangement links TRBV13 to TRBJ1-2; 9 bases match TRBD1. Losses at the gene ends were 0 bases for V and 5 bases for J; bases not matched to a gene: 4. Germline V lookup: CDR1 PRHDT, CDR2 FYEKMQ (reference sequence). The CDR3 sequence is 15 residues long. The CDR3, as DNA: TGTGCCAGCAGCTTAGGCCAGGGACAGGGTTATGGCTACACCTTC. Translated: CASSLGQGQGYGYTF.

This clone appeared a few times. The chain has TRBV9 and TRBJ2-5, with TRBD2 matching over 8 bases. The CDR3 loop spans 16 amino acids. Germline CDR1 SGDLS, CDR2 YYNGEE. The J segment lost 1 base and the V segment lost 3 bases, leaving 8 bases of the junction unmatched. CDR3 coding DNA: TGTGCCAGCAGCGCCTTAGCGGGGAATTTCCAAGAGACCCAGTACTTC. Residues: CASSALAGNFQETQYF.

The V call is TRBV6-1, the J call TRBJ2-2; D not resolved. V was trimmed by 2 bases and J by 6 bases, leaving 19 bases between them. Germline CDR1 and CDR2: MNHNS and SASEGT. This CDR3 region has 17 residues. The DNA for the CDR3 is TGTGCCAGCAGTGAAAAGAGATGGTTCGCCCAACCCGGGGAGCTGTTTTTT. Protein: CASSEKRWFAQPGELFF.

The chain uses TRBV6-5 and TRBJ1-2; 10 bases are a match to TRBD1. The CDR3 is made up of 14 amino acids. V lost 6 bases and J lost 6; bases outside the gene matches: 7. Germline-derived CDR1 and CDR2 are MNHEY and SVGAGI. The CDR3 sequence: CASSATDRGHGYTF. CDR3 DNA sequence: TGTGCCAGCAGCGCCACCGACAGGGGGCATGGCTACACCTTC.

This clone showed up just once. The gene calls are TRBV18 and TRBJ2-1, with D uncertain. Germline values: CDR1 KGHSH, CDR2 LQKENI. Trimming cost V 3 bases and J 0 bases, with 9 bases left between them. The CDR3 extends over 15 amino acids. CDR3 DNA sequence: TGTGCCAGCTCACCCCCCTTGAGCTCCTACAATGAGCAGTTCTTC. It translates to CASSPPLSSYNEQFF.

The rearrangement joins TRBV7-3 to TRBJ1-3; D unresolved. The CDR3 runs 17 residues. Between the trimmed V and J ends, which lost 2 bases and 0 bases, there was a span of 14 bases. Germline V lookup: CDR1 SGHTA, CDR2 FQGTGA. Written as DNA, the CDR3 is TGTGCCAGCAGCTTAGGGCCCATCCAAAGCTCTGGAAACACCATATATTTT. This sequence encodes CASSLGPIQSSGNTIYF.

With regard to this clone: In the same sample, other DNA sequences code for this CDR3. The chain is built from TRBV19 and TRBJ1-2, with D maybe TRBD1 (5 bases). The CDR3 is made up of 12 amino acids. Trimming took off 7 bases at V and 5 bases at J, with 11 bases between the two ends. Per the germline V gene, CDR1 is LNHDA and CDR2 is SQIVND (reference sequence). The CDR3 DNA reads TGTGCCAGTACCGGGACTGCTTATGGCTACACCTTC. Its translation: CASTGTAYGYTF.

CDR3 DNA: TGTGCCAGTAGTATCGAACTAGCGATACGAAGAGGAGGGCAGTACTTC. It yields the protein CASSIELAIRRGGQYF. The chain is built from TRBV19 and TRBJ2-5, with 7 bases lining up with TRBD2. The CDR3 is 16 residues long. Germline lookup yields CDR1 LNHDA and CDR2 SQIVND (reference sequence). V was clipped by 3 bases and J by 11 bases; unmatched bases: 18.

The chain recombines TRBV5-6 with TRBJ2-5; 7 positions agree with TRBD1. The CDR3 consists of 13 residues. Per germline, CDR1 SGHDT and CDR2 YYEEEE. The junction had 2 bases not matched to a gene; V was cut back by 2 bases and J by 4 bases. The CDR3, as DNA: TGTGCCAGCAGCTTCACAGGGGTAGAGACCCAGTACTTC. Protein product: CASSFTGVETQYF.

The CDR3 loop is CASSYGTLYEQYF. In DNA form, the CDR3 reads TGTGCCAGCAGCTACGGGACTCTCTACGAGCAGTACTTC. The V call is TRBV5-8, the J call TRBJ2-7; the D gene is possibly TRBD2 (6 bases). Per germline, CDR1 SGHTS and CDR2 YDEGEE. The CDR3 consists of 13 residues. V gave up 3 bases and J gave up 3 bases, with 10 bases separating them.

The chain links TRBV21-1 to TRBJ2-7; the tabulated D call, TRBD2, remains unverified against the DNA. TRBV21-1 is a documented pseudogene. The CDR3 has 17 residues. CDR3 protein: CASSNVPISGGSYEQYF. CDR3 DNA: TGTGCCAGCAGCAACGTACCGATTAGCGGGGGATCCTACGAGCAGTACTTC.

The chain is built from TRBV14 and TRBJ2-2; 12 nucleotides line up with TRBD2. After removal of 4 bases from V and 8 bases from J, the junction contained 8 bases not matched to a gene. The CDR3 extends over 16 amino acids. Per the germline V gene, CDR1 is SGHDN and CDR2 is FVKESK. The CDR3 loop reads CASSLRLAGAAGELFF. The CDR3 nucleotides are TGTGCCAGCAGCCTCAGACTAGCGGGGGCCGCAGGGGAGCTGTTTTTT.

The count of this clone is one. The chain combines TRBV13 with TRBJ1-2; 9 bases are shared with TRBD1. The germline V gene has CDR1 PRHDT and CDR2 FYEKMQ (reference sequence). The trim removed 5 bases at V and 5 bases at J, leaving 12 bases unmatched. This CDR3 contains 16 residues. CDR3 region: CASSLLGGQGSYGYTF. CDR3 nucleotides: TGTGCCAGCAGCCTTCTGGGGGGACAGGGTTCTTATGGCTACACCTTC.

The chain recombines TRBV19 with TRBJ1-1, with 9 bases matching TRBD1. Per germline, CDR1 LNHDA and CDR2 SQIVND (reference sequence). The CDR3 runs 13 residues. V gave up 4 bases and J gave up 9 bases; unmatched junction bases: 6. Here the CDR3 DNA reads TGTGCCAGTAGTACCGCCGGGACAGGGCAAGCTTTCTTT. It codes for CASSTAGTGQAFF.

This clone was observed a single time. The genes are TRBV19 and TRBJ2-2, with D possibly matching TRBD1 (6 bases). Germline-derived CDR1 and CDR2 are LNHDA and SQIVND (reference sequence). The CDR3 runs 14 residues. The germline V and J ends were trimmed by 3 bases and 4 bases, with 9 bases remaining between them. The CDR3 DNA is TGTGCCAGTAGTATTTCCAGGGGCACCGGGGAGCTGTTTTTT. This codes for CASSISRGTGELFF.

In this sample, this clone turned up a few times. The chain is built from TRBV11-2 and TRBJ2-6; D is ambiguous. The germline gives CDR1 SGHAT, CDR2 FQNNGV. The CDR3 consists of 18 residues. The V end lost 4 bases, the J end lost 6 bases, and 22 bases lay between the germline ends. In nucleotides, the CDR3 is TGTGCCAGCAGCTCGCCTATAACCCTCCCTTGGGCGGCCAACGTCCTGACTTTC. This gives the protein CASSSPITLPWAANVLTF.

The chain joins TRBV13 to TRBJ2-3; D is perhaps TRBD1 (5 bases). The CDR3 has 12 amino acids. V was shortened by 1 base and J by 8 bases, with 7 bases between the two germline ends. Per the germline V gene, CDR1 is PRHDT and CDR2 is FYEKMQ (reference sequence). CDR3 DNA: TGTGCCAGCAGCTTAGCTCAGGGTACGCAGTATTTT. This gives the protein CASSLAQGTQYF.

The chain joins TRBV7-3 to TRBJ2-7; D might be TRBD1 (7 bases). The CDR3 is 14 amino acids. The V and J ends lost 0 bases and 5 bases respectively, with 11 bases between them. Looked up from germline, CDR1 is SGHTA and CDR2 is FQGTGA. Here the CDR3 reads CASSLTAGGHEQYF. As DNA, the CDR3 is TGTGCCAGCAGCTTAACTGCAGGGGGGCACGAGCAGTACTTC.

On this clone: Germline and junction disagree at one end, which may indicate a read error. The sample holds other DNA sequences that translate to the same CDR3. The chain combines TRBV19 with TRBJ1-4; 8 nucleotides align to TRBD1. This CDR3 spans 15 amino acids. CDR1 LNHDA and CDR2 SQIVND come from the germline V gene (reference sequence). CDR3 amino acids: CASSVSGGWGEKLFF. The CDR3 region has the DNA TGCGCCAGTAGCGTTTCAGGGGGCTGGGGAGAAAAACTGTTTTTT. Looking up the rest from reference TRBV19 and TRBJ1-4 gives the full variable domain: DGGITQSPKYLFRKEGQNVTLSCEQNLNHDAMYWYRQDPGQGLRLIYYSQIVNDFQKGDIAEGYSVSREKKESFPLTVTSAQKNPTAFYLCASSVSGGWGEKLFFGSGTQLSVL.

This rearrangement joins TRBV5-1 to TRBJ2-1; D remains unclear. The CDR3 sequence is 12 residues long. V was shortened by 1 base and J by 5 bases, with 4 bases between the two germline ends. Germline V gives CDR1 SGHRS, CDR2 YFSETQ. The CDR3 DNA follows: TGCGCCAGCAGCTTGTCGGACAATGAGCAGTTCTTC. Translating gives CASSLSDNEQFF.

This clone has more than one count but fewer than ten. The DNA of the CDR3 is TGTGCCAGTAGTATACTTCCTAGGACAGGGGGCATCTATGAGCAGTTCTTC. Its protein is CASSILPRTGGIYEQFF. V gene TRBV19 combines with J gene TRBJ2-1; 11 bases line up with TRBD1. This CDR3 contains 17 residues. CDR1 is LNHDA and CDR2 is SQIVND in the germline V gene (reference sequence). The ends lost 2 bases at V and 8 bases at J; junction bases unmatched: 11.

V and J are TRBV5-4 and TRBJ1-6, with TRBD1 matching 10 bases. The CDR3 covers 17 residues. Germline-derived CDR1 and CDR2 are SGHNT and YYREEE (reference sequence). V shed 5 bases and J 9 bases; nucleotides not matched to a gene: 14. This CDR3 is CASRPTGGNHRSSPLHF. DNA of the CDR3: TGTGCCAGCAGGCCGACAGGGGGCAACCATCGGAGTTCACCCCTCCACTTT. The full variable domain, its missing parts supplied by reference TRBV5-4 and TRBJ1-6, is ETGVTQSPTHLIKTRGQQVTLRCSSQSGHNTVSWYQQALGQGPQFIFQYYREEENGRGNFPPRFSGLQFPNYSSELNVNALELDDSALYLCASRPTGGNHRSSPLHFGNGTRLTVT.

The rearrangement links TRBV4-1 to TRBJ1-2, with 10 bases matching TRBD1. This CDR3 contains 15 residues. Germline CDR1 reads MGHRA; CDR2 reads YSYEKL. V shed 3 bases, J shed 4 bases, and the junction held 5 bases outside the gene matches. CDR3 region: CASSHLGQGPYGYTF. The CDR3 nucleotides are TGCGCCAGCAGCCACTTGGGACAGGGGCCCTATGGCTACACCTTC.